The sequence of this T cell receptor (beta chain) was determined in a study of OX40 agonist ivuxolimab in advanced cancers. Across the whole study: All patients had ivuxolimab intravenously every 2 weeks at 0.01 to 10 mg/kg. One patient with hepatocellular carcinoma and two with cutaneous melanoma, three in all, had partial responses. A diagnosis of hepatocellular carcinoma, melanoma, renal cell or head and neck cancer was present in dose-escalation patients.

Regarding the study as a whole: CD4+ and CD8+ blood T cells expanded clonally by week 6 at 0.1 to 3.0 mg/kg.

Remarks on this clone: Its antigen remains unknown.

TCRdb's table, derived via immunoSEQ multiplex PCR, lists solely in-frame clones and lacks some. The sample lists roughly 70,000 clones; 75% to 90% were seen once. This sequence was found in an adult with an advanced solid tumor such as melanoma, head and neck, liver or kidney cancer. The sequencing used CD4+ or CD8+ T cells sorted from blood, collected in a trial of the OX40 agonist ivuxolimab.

CDR3 bases: TGTGCCAGCAGCGCAAAGAGTCAGGGGGCGCCCTACGAGCAGTACTTC. Protein: CASSAKSQGAPYEQYF. The J gene is TRBJ2-7, the V gene TRBV21-1; TRBD1, as called in the table, went unchecked against the DNA. TRBV21-1 corresponds to a pseudogene. This CDR3 has 16 residues.